The rows below give T cell receptor beta chains drawn from one sample of a study of cytomegalovirus exposure and HLA in healthy donors. Clones were sequenced by immunoSEQ multiplex PCR, and TCRdb holds only the in-frame ones, with some missing. The sample shows about 180,000 clones, approximately 70% of them seen only once. The sequencing sample was made of PBMCs. These receptors originate from a human donor in good health. Each CDR3 is given with its conserved first and last residue. D genes are given only for firm matches. Size is stated for part of the rows, as once, few or many counts, or as a class when the clone is expanded.

v_gene	abundance	j_gene	d_gene	CDR3aa	CDR3nt
TRBV7-2	-	TRBJ2-5	-	CASSQQGGPQETQYF	TGTGCCAGCAGCCAGCAAGGGGGTCCGCAAGAGACCCAGTACTTC
TRBV30	-	TRBJ1-2	-	CAWSEGAYGYTF	TGTGCCTGGAGCGAGGGAGCCTATGGCTACACCTTC
TRBV5-4	-	TRBJ2-5	TRBD1	CASSLGDRGQETQYF	TGTGCCAGCAGCTTGGGGGACAGGGGACAAGAGACCCAGTACTTC
TRBV19	-	TRBJ2-1	TRBD2	CASSIEAGGAYNEQFF	TGTGCCAGTAGTATAGAGGCGGGGGGGGCGTACAATGAGCAGTTCTTC
TRBV7-2	-	TRBJ2-5	TRBD2	CASSSLWGGTQYF	TGTGCCAGCAGCTCCCTTTGGGGGGGGACCCAGTACTTC
TRBV10-2	-	TRBJ1-6	-	CASSLDTGSPLHF	TGCGCCAGCAGCCTTGACACTGGATCACCCCTCCACTTT
TRBV5-1	-	TRBJ2-7	-	CASSLVPGSYEQYF	TGCGCCAGCAGCTTGGTTCCGGGTTCCTACGAGCAGTACTTC
TRBV5-8	few	TRBJ2-7	-	CASSVTVDYEQYF	TGTGCCAGCAGCGTGACAGTAGACTACGAGCAGTACTTC
TRBV27	few	TRBJ2-7	TRBD1	CASSWTGNGYEQYF	TGTGCCAGCAGCTGGACAGGGAACGGCTACGAGCAGTACTTC
TRBV5-1	-	TRBJ1-4	-	CASSRIQLRTGSTNEKLFF	TGCGCCAGCAGCCGGATACAATTGCGTACAGGGTCAACTAATGAAAAACTGTTTTTT
TRBV6-1	-	TRBJ1-5	TRBD1	CASSGQGRLGGPQHF	TGTGCCAGCAGTGGACAGGGGAGGTTGGGAGGGCCCCAGCATTTT
TRBV4-2	few	TRBJ1-1	-	CASSTRKGINTEAFF	TGTGCCAGCAGCACCCGGAAGGGGATCAACACTGAAGCTTTCTTT
TRBV5-8	-	TRBJ2-5	TRBD2	CASSFGTSGGLQETQYF	TGTGCCAGCAGCTTCGGGACTAGCGGGGGGCTACAAGAGACCCAGTACTTC
TRBV15	-	TRBJ2-1	TRBD1	CATSRDRVGHNEQFF	TGTGCCACCAGCAGGGACAGGGTGGGACACAATGAGCAGTTCTTC
TRBV29-1	-	TRBJ1-3	-	CSVSLTGGNTIYF	TGCAGCGTTTCCCTGACAGGTGGAAACACCATATATTTT
TRBV5-1	-	TRBJ1-1	-	CASSLASLREAFF	TGCGCCAGCAGCTTGGCCAGTTTACGTGAAGCTTTCTTT
TRBV10-3	-	TRBJ2-7	-	CAIRGAGTPYEQYF	TGTGCCATCAGGGGGGCAGGGACCCCCTACGAGCAGTACTTC
TRBV5-8	once	TRBJ1-6	-	CASRTDAYNSPLHF	TGTGCCAGCAGGACAGATGCCTATAATTCACCCCTCCACTTT
TRBV6-5	-	TRBJ2-3	TRBD1	CASSYRDRAKDTQYF	TGTGCCAGCAGTTACCGGGACAGGGCTAAAGATACGCAGTATTTT
TRBV12-2	few	TRBJ2-1	-	CASRTRDGGGEYNEQFF	TGTGCAAGTCGCACCCGGGACGGGGGAGGAGAGTACAATGAGCAGTTCTTC
TRBV6-5	-	TRBJ2-7	TRBD1	CASSYPGGYEQYF	TGTGCCAGCAGTTACCCAGGGGGTTACGAGCAGTACTTC
TRBV6-4	few	TRBJ1-6	TRBD1	CASSEGRGNSPLHF	TGTGCCAGCAGTGAGGGCAGGGGGAATTCACCCCTCCACTTT
TRBV7-2	-	TRBJ1-6	TRBD1	CASSLDRANSPLHF	TGTGCCAGCAGCTTGGACAGGGCAAATTCACCCCTCCACTTT
TRBV2	-	TRBJ1-2	-	CASGISGVDYGYTF	TGTGCCAGCGGAATATCAGGGGTGGACTATGGCTACACCTTC
TRBV5-1	-	TRBJ2-1	TRBD1	CASSLEDRGNEQFF	TGCGCCAGCAGCTTGGAGGACAGGGGCAATGAGCAGTTCTTC